This T cell receptor beta chain was sequenced in a study of T cell responses to AZD1222 COVID-19 vaccine. Study-level findings and limits: Recipients of two AZD1222 doses showed rising Spike-specific TCR breadth and depth. Vaccine-associated CD4 TCRs ranged over spike, dominating at 160-218 and 743-854.

Clones were sequenced by immunoSEQ multiplex PCR, and TCRdb holds only the in-frame ones, with some missing. The data contain over 45,000 clones, 89% of them seen just once; the ten biggest clones take up 5.3%. CDR3 length: 16 amino acids. In germline, CDR1 is WNHNN, CDR2 SYGVQD (reference sequence). Trimming took 3 bases from V and 5 from J; bases not matched to a gene: 8. Points on this clone: The antigen remains unidentified.

The TCR comes from an adult who received the AZD1222 COVID-19 vaccine. The source material was peripheral blood, sampled 28 days after the second AZD1222 dose. V usage is TRBV10-1 and J usage is TRBJ2-3; 10 bases are shared with TRBD2. In DNA, the CDR3 is TGCGCCAGCAGTGAAGGAGCGGGAGGGCCCCGAGATACGCAGTATTTT. Protein sequence: CASSEGAGGPRDTQYF.